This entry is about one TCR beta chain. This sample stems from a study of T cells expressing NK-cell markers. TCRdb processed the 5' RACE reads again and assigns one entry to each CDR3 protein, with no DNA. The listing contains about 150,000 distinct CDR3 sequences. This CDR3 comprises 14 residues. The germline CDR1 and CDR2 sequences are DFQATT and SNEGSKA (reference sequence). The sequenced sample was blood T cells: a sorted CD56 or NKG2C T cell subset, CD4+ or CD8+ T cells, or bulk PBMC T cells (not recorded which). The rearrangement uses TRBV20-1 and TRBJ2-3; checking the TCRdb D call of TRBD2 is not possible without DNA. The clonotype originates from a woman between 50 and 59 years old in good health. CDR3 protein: CSASGTRVTDTQYF.